The clone carrying this T cell receptor beta chain came up a few times. V lost 3 bases to trimming and J lost 2 bases, with 16 bases between them. Germline-derived CDR1 and CDR2 are SGHAT and FQDESV (reference sequence). CDR3 length: 16 residues. Alongside a J-beta primer mix, a sample-barcoded 5' primer served in a second PCR lasting about 7 to 12 cycles. TCRdb used MiXCR to reprocess the 5' RACE reads, holding one entry per CDR3 protein. Of approximately 1.5 million distinct CDR3 sequences in the sample, roughly 32% are singletons; the top ten hold around 11%. The data stem from a study of blood T cells in healthy people across ages.

This chain links TRBV11-1 with TRBJ2-5; D uncertain. This sequence originates from a woman aged 25 to 39 in good health. The sample was blood. The CDR3 sequence is CASSFAQGPRQETQYF. As DNA, the CDR3 is TGTGCCAGCAGCTTCGCCCAAGGGCCCCGACAAGAGACCCAGTACTTC.